This section outlines one T cell receptor (beta chain) sequence together with its context. Its antigen target is currently unknown. Base quality data are lacking; no much larger clone is found one base away. The source of the sample is a study of spatial heterogeneity in lung cancer (dated by TCRdb to between 2018 and 2021). Turning to the overall study: Beta-chain transcripts were consistently detected in greater numbers than alpha-chain transcripts, which likely reflects a higher abundance of beta-chain transcripts. In the raw uncorrected reads, each unique combination of TCR and UMI appeared on average more than ten times. The study quantitatively compared TCR alpha and beta repertoires across multiple tumor regions, matched nontumor lung and blood in non-small cell lung cancer. Nonsynonymous mutation counts, determined by whole-exome sequencing of tumor tissue, were related to TCR repertoire features. Both alpha and beta chains were TCR-sequenced in hundreds of tumor regions, approximately 64 matched nontumor lung samples and around 50 PBMC samples obtained at surgery. Paper-wide results and their limitations: Ubiquitous expanded tumor TCRs were found in blood more often at tumor resection than at routine follow-up. Additional single-cell paired TCR alpha and beta sequencing was considered necessary to confirm, at a functional level, the hypothesis that regional TCRs recognize regional mutations.

From the germline V gene, CDR1 is MNHEY and CDR2 is SVGAGI. Its CDR3 holds 15 amino acids, cysteine through phenylalanine. Of all the DNA, just the CDR3 is kept, 45 bases in frame from base 1. Trimming costs V 5 bases and J 4 bases, and their ends lie 12 bases apart. Explained via the paper, the time point label denotes: sample taken at primary tumor resection. The donors were approximately 70 patients from the lung TRACERx cohort who had early-stage, untreated non-small cell lung cancer. TCR sequencing used whole RNA extracted from tumor and nontumor lung tissue, or from cryopreserved PBMC samples, without cell sorting. A patient was chosen for TCR sequencing only when enough RNA was available from at least two tumor regions. The library was built by means of 5' RACE. For sequencing, a NextSeq 500 was employed. In the TCR library protocol, a unique molecular identifier was attached to each TCR cDNA molecule so that PCR and sequencing errors could be corrected. Per the authors' processing: TCR identification, UMI-based error correction and CDR3 extraction were performed with Decombinator tools. TCRs above a frequency of 2 per 1,000, corresponding to the top 1% of the tumor frequency distribution, were defined as expanded. Rényi diversity was computed with the R vegan package after subsampling each repertoire 100 times to 5,000 TCRs. CDR3 similarity networks were constructed using string-kernel similarity of amino acid triplets, with links drawn between CDR3s whose pairwise similarity was above 0.82. The public reads were reanalyzed by TCRdb: fastp trimming at Q25, MiXCR alignment, in-frame beta chains only. Records with the same CDR3 protein are collapsed into one entry carrying the most frequent genes and DNA. What appears here as the V and J calls and clone size reflects TCRdb's work, not the paper's. The sample records about 48,000 distinct CDR3 sequences, less than 5.5% of which are singletons. Approximately 10% of the sample goes to the ten largest clones.

The chain was built from TRBV6-5 and TRBJ1-6; the D gene is perhaps TRBD1, on 6 matching bases. The starting material was PBMCs, obtained at surgery. This TCR was sampled from a male donor with early-stage non-small cell lung cancer. The sequenced DNA is TGTGCCAGCAGTAAGGGGGTGATATATAATTCACCCCTCCACTTT. This codes for CASSKGVIYNSPLHF.